The sequence of this TCR beta chain was determined in a study of shared clonotypes between healthy human individuals. Study-level findings and limits: Sharing across four donors was highest in naive CD4 (approximately 5%) and lowest in memory CD8 (about 0.4%).

All donors qualified as healthy HIV-negative adults and had experienced no recent acute infections or vaccinations. Method: immunoSEQ multiplex PCR; TCRdb's copy keeps in-frame clones and lacks some. The sample lists about 1.1 million clones, about 80% seen once, with about 0.52% in the top ten. To note about this clone: Its antigen remains unidentified.

V lost 1 base, J lost 6 bases, and 7 bases stayed unmatched. The germline CDR1 and CDR2 sequences are SEHNR and FQNEAQ (reference sequence). The CDR3 loop spans 15 amino acids. This TCR derives from a man younger than 35 in good health. Some clones in this sample may be carry-over from other donors' samples. The specimen sequenced was memory CD4+ T cells from PBMCs. Regarding subset: CD45RA-negative fraction. This chain connects TRBV7-9 to TRBJ1-1; TRBD1 agrees at 8 bases. CDR3 in amino acids: CASSLGGQGPSEAFF. The CDR3 DNA reads as TGTGCCAGCAGCTTAGGCGGACAGGGCCCCTCTGAAGCTTTCTTT.